This T cell receptor (beta chain) was identified during a study of post-analysis software for immune sequencing data. Study summary: Patients had relapsing-remitting, secondary progressive or progressive-relapsing multiple sclerosis; some lacked subtype. Points from the study as a whole: By F measure, strong co-clustering occurred among samples prepared in the same batch. A few TRBV segments occurring more often in patients than controls included TRBV5-6, TRBV5-1 and TRBV20-1. Diversity measured as normalized Chao1 was significantly lower in multiple sclerosis patients than in controls.

The V end lost 6 bases, the J end lost 4 bases, and 16 bases lay between the germline ends. Germline assignment: CDR1 SQVTM and CDR2 ANQGSEA. The CDR3 spans 13 residues. cDNA libraries for TCR beta contained unique molecular identifiers. Input populations of about 0.95 to 11 million T cells gave rise to some 500,000 cDNA molecules. TCRdb used MiXCR to reprocess the PCR reads, holding one entry per CDR3 protein. The profile shows more than 450,000 distinct CDR3 sequences, 44% of them singletons. Turning to this clonotype: Its matching antigen is unknown.

The chain carries TRBV29-1 and TRBJ2-7, with a weak D call TRBD2 (6 bases). Sequenced sample: blood. This TCR was recovered from a girl aged 10-17 years with multiple sclerosis. The CDR3 DNA sequence: TGCAGCGTGCCCGGGACTTACCATTACGAGCAGTACTTC. The encoded protein is CSVPGTYHYEQYF.